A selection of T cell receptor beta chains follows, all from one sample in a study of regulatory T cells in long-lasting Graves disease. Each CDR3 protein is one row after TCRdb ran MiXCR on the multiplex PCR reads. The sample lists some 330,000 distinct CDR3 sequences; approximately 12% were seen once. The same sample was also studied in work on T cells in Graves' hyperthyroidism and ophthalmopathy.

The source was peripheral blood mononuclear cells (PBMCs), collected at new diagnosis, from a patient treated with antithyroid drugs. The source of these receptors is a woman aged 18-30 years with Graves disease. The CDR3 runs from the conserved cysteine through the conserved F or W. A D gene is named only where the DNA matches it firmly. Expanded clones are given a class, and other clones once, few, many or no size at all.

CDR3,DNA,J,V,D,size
CSARHALGYGYTF,TGCAGTGCTAGACACGCTCTAGGGTATGGCTACACCTTC,TRBJ1-2,TRBV20-1,-,many
CASSYGGKRTDTQYF,TGTGCCAGCAGTTACGGGGGCAAGAGAACAGATACGCAGTATTTT,TRBJ2-3,TRBV6-5,-,few
CSVAPRGTSGVNEQFF,TGCAGCGTTGCCCCCCGCGGGACTAGTGGCGTCAATGAGCAGTTCTTC,TRBJ2-1,TRBV29-1,TRBD2,few
CASSLKAGGPSVGELFF,TGTGCCAGCAGCTTAAAAGCGGGAGGGCCTAGCGTCGGGGAGCTGTTTTTT,TRBJ2-2,TRBV7-3,TRBD2,many
CASSVRSSPAPGKLFF,TGTGCCAGCAGCGTGAGGAGTTCGCCAGCACCGGGAAAACTGTTTTTT,TRBJ1-4,TRBV9,-,-
CAWSVGGGQPLYYGYTF,TGTGCCTGGAGTGTAGGAGGGGGACAGCCCCTTTACTATGGCTACACCTTC,TRBJ1-2,TRBV30,TRBD1,-
CASSSPRVSGGANEQFF,TGTGCCAGCAGCTCCCCCCGTGTAAGCGGGGGGGCCAATGAGCAGTTCTTC,TRBJ2-1,TRBV11-2,TRBD2,many
CASSLTSPGEQFF,TGCGCCAGCAGCTTGACTAGCCCTGGTGAGCAGTTCTTC,TRBJ2-1,TRBV5-1,-,many
CASSIAGEGYEQFF,TGTGCCAGCAGTATAGCGGGGGAAGGGTATGAGCAGTTCTTC,TRBJ2-1,TRBV2,TRBD2,many
CAISESSLRGYTF,TGTGCCATCAGTGAGTCGTCGTTGCGCGGCTACACCTTC,TRBJ1-2,TRBV10-3,-,-
CASRDRGDTQYF,TGTGCCAGCAGGGACAGGGGGGATACGCAGTATTTT,TRBJ2-3,TRBV6-1,TRBD1,many